The rows below give T cell receptor beta chains drawn from one sample of a study of cytomegalovirus exposure and HLA in healthy donors. This table comes from immunoSEQ multiplex PCR, and its TCRdb copy is limited to in-frame clones, with some not included. The repertoire holds fewer than 250,000 clones, with more than 70% as singletons. Sequences were obtained from PBMCs. Receptors originate from a woman aged 18-29 years in good health and CMV-seronegative. Each CDR3 is given without its conserved first and last residue. Each record gives: V gene, J gene, CDR3 protein.

>TRBV2|TRBJ1-1
ASKQGGNTEAF
>TRBV18|TRBJ2-7
ASSLRPGSGSYEQY
>TRBV6-1|TRBJ2-7
ASRTVYEQY
>TRBV9|TRBJ1-2
ASSLQGAYGYT
>TRBV19|TRBJ1-2
ASTAGGTNYGYT
>TRBV2|TRBJ2-4
ASSEGGGIQY
>TRBV30|TRBJ2-2
AGSTGKVANTGELF
>TRBV4-2|TRBJ2-1
ASSQGSSGPREDNEQF
>TRBV2|TRBJ2-2
ASSERDRGGTGELF
>TRBV6-1|TRBJ1-2
ASSATPGQGNYGYT
>TRBV9|TRBJ2-1
ASSAGGRNEQF
>TRBV19|TRBJ2-7
ASSLSDGQSYEQY
>TRBV4-1|TRBJ2-5
ASSQDRRTGGETQY
>TRBV27|TRBJ2-7
ASSWTTGNYEQY
>TRBV18|TRBJ1-3
ASSLIPPQGISGNTIY
>TRBV5-6|TRBJ2-1
ASSFGLATYNEQF
>TRBV2|TRBJ2-5
ASSEVVQFQETQY
>TRBV18|TRBJ1-2
ASRHPGWKNYGYT
>TRBV19|TRBJ2-7
ASSIFEGGPGEQY
>TRBV7-8|TRBJ2-5
ASSLGGALETQY
>TRBV6-6|TRBJ1-6
ASTMGGSSYNSPLH
>TRBV30|TRBJ1-2
AWTGNYGYT
>TRBV27|TRBJ1-2
ASRVGYRGLGYGYT
>TRBV2|TRBJ2-7
ASGTSRGLEQY
>TRBV29-1|TRBJ2-7
SVVRNPAGLYEQY
>TRBV11-2|TRBJ1-1
ASSLEPRGLGAF
>TRBV6-4|TRBJ2-2
ASTSTAGSTGELF
>TRBV7-9|TRBJ2-1
ASSPARGKGNEQF
>TRBV14|TRBJ2-1
ASSPGTSGNNEQF
>TRBV7-6|TRBJ2-7
ASSVGGAWYEQY
>TRBV15|TRBJ1-4
ATSRTPRERGGWGEKLF
>TRBV5-8|TRBJ2-5
ASSLKGAQETQY
>TRBV6-1|TRBJ1-3
ATRPSSGNTIY
>TRBV15|TRBJ2-1
ATSSLSAGELDEQF
>TRBV10-3|TRBJ2-7
AISESGGRSSYEQY
>TRBV19|TRBJ2-5
ASTPRPADGETQY
>TRBV2|TRBJ1-2
ASSAEQGATFGYT
>TRBV9|TRBJ1-2
ASSVVPGQTLGDYGYT
>TRBV14|TRBJ1-6
ASSLRTGGVSASSYNSPLH
>TRBV18|TRBJ1-2
ASSPQDWTGMDLGGYT
>TRBV2|TRBJ2-4
ASSVDVSYIQY
>TRBV6-5|TRBJ1-2
ASSYSRQLNYGYT
>TRBV6-1|TRBJ1-1
ASHRGQGLGAF
>TRBV9|TRBJ1-2
ASSVARGSYGYT
>TRBV6-5|TRBJ1-2
ASKRAMDRNYGYT
>TRBV18|TRBJ1-5
ASSPAGQNQPQH
>TRBV19|TRBJ1-1
ASSWAGASTEAF
>TRBV9|TRBJ2-3
ASSDREVRTDTQY
>TRBV11-1|TRBJ2-7
ASSLHSSYEQY
>TRBV9|TRBJ1-5
ASSGTGKGQPQH